This T cell receptor (beta chain) was captured by sequencing in a study of Ad26.COV2.S vaccination and SARS-CoV-2 variants. Some clones are missing from TCRdb's copy, which holds only in-frame ones; the method was immunoSEQ multiplex PCR. The sample lists hundreds of thousands of clones, roughly 90% occurring once. Noted treatment: some 20 received Ad26.COV2.S at low or high dose, single or two shots; about five received placebo; per-sample allocation not given. Sampling happened 63 days after the first vaccine or placebo injection. Adults aged 18-55 years in Boston included the donor. Study conclusions and caveats: Spike-specific CD8+ and CD4+ T cell responses reportedly showed substantial breadth after vaccination. Possibly, TCR breadth and depth analyses underestimated total T cell responses.

About this clone: The antigen is not known.

Trimming shortened V by 3 bases and J by 0 bases, and 15 bases separated the two germline ends. This CDR3 region has 17 residues. Germline loops: CDR1 SGHAT, CDR2 FQNNGV. The sample in question was peripheral blood, obtained in a trial of Ad26.COV2.S vaccine versus placebo. The sequence came from a person between 18 and 65 years old who received the Ad26.COV2.S COVID-19 vaccine or a placebo. The genes are TRBV11-2 and TRBJ1-3; D possibly corresponds to TRBD1 (5 bases). CDR3 DNA sequence: TGTGCCAGCAGCTTTTACTGGGAAGGGGTCTCTGGAAACACCATATATTTT. Amino acid sequence: CASSFYWEGVSGNTIYF.